This entry describes one T cell receptor (beta chain). This may stem from a read error, because a much larger clone lies one nucleotide away. These data come from a study of brain metastases from non-small cell lung cancer. Trimming shortened V by 7 bases and J by 9 bases, and 16 bases separated the two germline ends. CDR1 MDHEN and CDR2 SYDVKM come from the germline V gene. The CDR3 spans 14 residues. TCRdb keeps only in-frame clones here, not all; method: immunoSEQ multiplex PCR. Of 1,500 to 2,000 clones in the sample, roughly four fifths were seen once. The TCR comes from a donor at least 40 years old with non-small cell lung cancer. Input material: tumor-adjacent normal tissue. This sequence joins TRBV28 and TRBJ1-6, with D tentatively TRBD1 (5 bases). CDR3 sequence: CASTYKGRRSPLHF. CDR3 nucleotides: TGTGCCAGCACTTACAAGGGGCGGCGTTCACCCCTCCACTTT.